This TCR beta chain originates from a study of T cell changes during pregnancy in multiple sclerosis. This CDR3 contains 14 residues. Per germline, CDR1 MNHEY and CDR2 SVGAGI. V lost 7 bases and J lost 9; bases outside the gene matches: 7. TCRdb's copy holds only in-frame clones and misses some; the assay was immunoSEQ multiplex PCR. The repertoire holds roughly 80,000 clones, with roughly 93% as singletons. In its sample, this clone was seen once. The V call is TRBV6-5, the J call TRBJ2-1; TRBD1 aligns across 12 bases. The specimen was peripheral blood, collected in the second trimester of pregnancy. The origin of this receptor is a female donor with multiple sclerosis, enrolled in a pregnancy study. CDR3: CASKPGQGAGEQFF. CDR3 DNA sequence: TGTGCCAGCAAGCCGGGACAGGGGGCAGGTGAGCAGTTCTTC.